In this sample, the clone carrying this TCR beta chain turned up many times. Its antigen is still unknown. J lost 6 bases, V lost 0 bases, and 10 bases had no gene match. This CDR3 has 16 residues. The V gene's germline CDR1 is MNHEY and CDR2 SVGAGI. TCR beta cDNA came from roughly 0.45 ug total RNA, primed with a constant-region primer. Three-round nested multiplex PCR performed with slightly modified ARM-PCR produced the TCR beta libraries. Two initial PCR rounds of about 11 cycles each paired TRBV1-TRBV30 forward primers with a C-beta reverse primer. TCRdb processed the multiplex PCR reads anew with MiXCR; each CDR3 protein has one entry. The sample shows about 48,000 distinct CDR3 sequences, over 65% of them seen only once. Co-extraction yielded RNA and DNA from 20-30 mg of unsorted bulk tissue. Sampling of every tumor involved five separate regions. These included the tumor centre. The sample originates from a study of tumor-infiltrating lymphocytes in primary liver carcinoma. Across the study: Patients comprised men and women whose ages fell between 30 and 69 years. Productive TCRbeta reads per sample were roughly 3.5 to 7.13 million, not differing by tissue. The study's findings and limits: The 250 largest clones made up significantly more of tumor than blood repertoires (p = 0.039).

The sample comprised liver tumor tissue from sampling region 3. Subset noted: tumor region T3, left-lateral pole. This chain connects TRBV6-5 to TRBJ2-7; 8 bases match TRBD1. This TCR came from a man aged 35-49 years with primary liver carcinoma and hepatitis B virus infection. CDR3 amino acids: CASSYSRADRAAEQYF. Written as DNA, the CDR3 is TGTGCCAGCAGTTACTCGAGGGCGGACAGGGCTGCCGAGCAGTACTTC.